There are a few counts of the clone carrying this T cell receptor beta chain. Its antigen is unidentified. CDR1 and CDR2 from the germline V gene are SGHAT and FQNNGV. V dropped 5 bases and J dropped 1 base, with 19 bases sitting between them. The CDR3 length is 17 residues. The data were taken from a study of T-cell reconstitution after alpha-beta-depleted transplantation in children. Notes on the study in general: T-cell counts and diversity at one year post-transplant came mainly from newly produced T cells. Surviving recipient T cells and intrathymic progenitors accounted for some patients' high TCRbeta diversity at day 60. About two months after transplant, alpha-beta T cells reportedly came from several hundred expanded graft clones.

Preparation of the TCRbeta library was carried out with unique molecular identifiers. In TCRdb, the PCR reads were re-called with MiXCR into one record per CDR3 protein. The repertoire holds a few hundred thousand distinct CDR3 sequences, about 16% seen once, with under 30% in the top ten. J is TRBJ2-3 and V is TRBV11-2; TRBD2 might be the D (6 bases). Sequencing used PBMCs, mostly from graft donor cells, obtained 360 days after TCRalphabeta/CD19-depleted stem cell transplant. This clonotype originated in a boy less than two years old who had a stem cell transplant for Wiskott-Aldrich syndrome, so the T cells may come from the graft donor. CDR3: CASSPHGGSTGTDTQYF. As DNA, the CDR3 is TGTGCCAGCAGCCCACACGGAGGGTCTACCGGCACAGATACGCAGTATTTT.